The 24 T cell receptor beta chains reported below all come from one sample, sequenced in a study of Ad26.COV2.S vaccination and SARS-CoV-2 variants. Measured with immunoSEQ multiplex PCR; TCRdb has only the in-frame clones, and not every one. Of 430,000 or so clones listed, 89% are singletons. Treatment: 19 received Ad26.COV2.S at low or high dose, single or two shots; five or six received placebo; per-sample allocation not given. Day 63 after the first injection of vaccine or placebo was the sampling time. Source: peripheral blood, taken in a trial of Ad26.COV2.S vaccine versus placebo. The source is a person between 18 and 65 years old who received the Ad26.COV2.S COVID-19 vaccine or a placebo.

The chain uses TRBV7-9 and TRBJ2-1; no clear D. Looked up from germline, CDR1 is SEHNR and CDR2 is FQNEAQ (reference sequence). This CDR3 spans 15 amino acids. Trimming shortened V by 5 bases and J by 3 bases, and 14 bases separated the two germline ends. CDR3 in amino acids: CASSLLGLYYNEQFF. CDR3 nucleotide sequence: TGTGCCAGCAGCCTACTCGGCCTCTACTACAATGAGCAGTTCTTC.

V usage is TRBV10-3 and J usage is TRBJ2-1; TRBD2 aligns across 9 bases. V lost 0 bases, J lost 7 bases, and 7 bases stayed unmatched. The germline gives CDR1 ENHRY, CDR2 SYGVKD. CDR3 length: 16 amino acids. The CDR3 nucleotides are TGTGCCATCAGTGAGTCTGGAGCGGGAGGATATAATGAGCAGTTCTTC. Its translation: CAISESGAGGYNEQFF.

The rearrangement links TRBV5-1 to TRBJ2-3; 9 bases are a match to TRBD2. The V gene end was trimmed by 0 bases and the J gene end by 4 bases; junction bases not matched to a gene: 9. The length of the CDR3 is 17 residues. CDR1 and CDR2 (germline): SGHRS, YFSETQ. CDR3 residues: CASSLVGAGGGSDTQYF. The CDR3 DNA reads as TGCGCCAGCAGCTTGGTCGGAGCGGGAGGAGGTTCAGATACGCAGTATTTT. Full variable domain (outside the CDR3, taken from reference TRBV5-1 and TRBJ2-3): KAGVTQTPRYLIKTRGQQVTLSCSPISGHRSVSWYQQTPGQGLQFLFEYFSETQRNKGNFPGRFSGRQFSNSRSEMNVSTLELGDSALYLCASSLVGAGGGSDTQYFGPGTRLTVL.

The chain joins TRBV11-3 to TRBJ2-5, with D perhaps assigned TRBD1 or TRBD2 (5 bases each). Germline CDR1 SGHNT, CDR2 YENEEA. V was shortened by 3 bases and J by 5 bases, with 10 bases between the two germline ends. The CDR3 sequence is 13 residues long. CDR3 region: CASSFLGTETQYF. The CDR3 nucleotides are TGTGCCAGCAGCTTTCTTGGGACCGAGACCCAGTACTTC.

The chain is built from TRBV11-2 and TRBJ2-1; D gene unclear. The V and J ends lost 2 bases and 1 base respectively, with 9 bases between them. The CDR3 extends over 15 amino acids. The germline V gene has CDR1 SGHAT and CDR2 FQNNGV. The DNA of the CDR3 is TGTGCCAGCAGCTTAAAGAGACAATCCTACAATGAGCAGTTCTTC. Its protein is CASSLKRQSYNEQFF.

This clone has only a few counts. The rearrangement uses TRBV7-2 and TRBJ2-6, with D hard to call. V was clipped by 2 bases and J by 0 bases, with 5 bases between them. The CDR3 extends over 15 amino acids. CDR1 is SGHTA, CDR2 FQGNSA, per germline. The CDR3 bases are TGTGCCAGCAGCTTAAGGCTCTCTGGGGCCAACGTCCTGACTTTC. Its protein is CASSLRLSGANVLTF.

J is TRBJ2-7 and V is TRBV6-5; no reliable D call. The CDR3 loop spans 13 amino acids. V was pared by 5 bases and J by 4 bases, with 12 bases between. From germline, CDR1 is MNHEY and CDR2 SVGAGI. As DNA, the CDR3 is TGTGCCAGCAGTAGGGATCACTTATACGAGCAGTACTTC. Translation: CASSRDHLYEQYF.

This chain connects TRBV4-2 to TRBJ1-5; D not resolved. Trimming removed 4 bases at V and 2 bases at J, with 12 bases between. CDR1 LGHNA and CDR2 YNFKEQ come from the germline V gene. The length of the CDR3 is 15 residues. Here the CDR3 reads CASSPISEGNQPQHF. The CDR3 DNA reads TGTGCCAGCAGCCCGATTTCCGAGGGCAATCAGCCCCAGCATTTT.

CDR3 sequence reads: CASSPSEENIQYF. CDR3 sequence (DNA): TGTGCCAGCAGCCCCTCTGAGGAAAACATTCAGTACTTC. The rearrangement joins TRBV7-6 to TRBJ2-4; D not certain. The CDR3 runs to 13 residues. The germline V and J ends were trimmed by 5 bases and 5 bases, with 10 bases remaining between them. Germline CDR1 is SGHVS and CDR2 is FNYEAQ.

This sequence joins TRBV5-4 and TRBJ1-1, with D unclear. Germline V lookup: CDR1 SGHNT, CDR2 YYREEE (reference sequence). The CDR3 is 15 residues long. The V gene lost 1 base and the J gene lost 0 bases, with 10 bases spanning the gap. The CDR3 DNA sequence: TGTGCCAGCAGCTTGCCTCCGGGAATGAACACTGAAGCTTTCTTT. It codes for CASSLPPGMNTEAFF. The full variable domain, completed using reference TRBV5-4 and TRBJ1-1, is ETGVTQSPTHLIKTRGQQVTLRCSSQSGHNTVSWYQQALGQGPQFIFQYYREEENGRGNFPPRFSGLQFPNYSSELNVNALELDDSALYLCASSLPPGMNTEAFFGQGTRLTVV.

CDR3 nucleotide sequence: TGTGCCAGCAGTGCCCAGTCATACAATGAGCAGTTCTTC. As protein: CASSAQSYNEQFF. This chain uses TRBV2 with TRBJ2-1; D is unclear. The CDR3 is 13 residues long. Germline CDR1 SNHLY, CDR2 FYNNEI. Trimming removed 4 bases at V and 4 bases at J, with 8 bases between.

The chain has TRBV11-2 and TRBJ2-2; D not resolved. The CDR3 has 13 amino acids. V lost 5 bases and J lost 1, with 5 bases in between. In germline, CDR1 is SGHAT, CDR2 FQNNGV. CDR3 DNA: TGTGCCAGCAGCGTAGTGAACACCGGGGAGCTGTTTTTT. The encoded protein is CASSVVNTGELFF.

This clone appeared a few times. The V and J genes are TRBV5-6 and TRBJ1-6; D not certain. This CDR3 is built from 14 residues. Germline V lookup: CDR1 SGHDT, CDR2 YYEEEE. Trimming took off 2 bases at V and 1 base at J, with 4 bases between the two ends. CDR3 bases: TGTGCCAGCAGCTTTGGGTCCTATAATTCACCCCTCCACTTT. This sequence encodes CASSFGSYNSPLHF.

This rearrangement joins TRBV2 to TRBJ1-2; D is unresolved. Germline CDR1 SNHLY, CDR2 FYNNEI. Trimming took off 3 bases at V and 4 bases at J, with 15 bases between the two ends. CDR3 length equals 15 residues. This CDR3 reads CASSESGADTYGYTF. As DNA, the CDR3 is TGTGCCAGCAGTGAGTCAGGAGCGGATACCTATGGCTACACCTTC.

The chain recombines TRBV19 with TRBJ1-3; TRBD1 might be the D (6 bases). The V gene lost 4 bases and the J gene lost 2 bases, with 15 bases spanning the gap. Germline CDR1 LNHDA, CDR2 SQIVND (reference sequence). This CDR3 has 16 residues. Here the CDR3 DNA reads TGTGCCAGTAGTAGAGACTACAGGGCGCCTGGAAACACCATATATTTT. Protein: CASSRDYRAPGNTIYF. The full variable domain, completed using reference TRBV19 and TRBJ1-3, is DGGITQSPKYLFRKEGQNVTLSCEQNLNHDAMYWYRQDPGQGLRLIYYSQIVNDFQKGDIAEGYSVSREKKESFPLTVTSAQKNPTAFYLCASSRDYRAPGNTIYFGEGSWLTVV.

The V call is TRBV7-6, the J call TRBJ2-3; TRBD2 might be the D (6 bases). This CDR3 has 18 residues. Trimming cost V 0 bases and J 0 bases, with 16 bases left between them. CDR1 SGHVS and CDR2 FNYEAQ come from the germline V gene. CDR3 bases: TGTGCCAGCAGCTTAGCGAGGGGACTGGGGACTAGCACAGATACGCAGTATTTT. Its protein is CASSLARGLGTSTDTQYF. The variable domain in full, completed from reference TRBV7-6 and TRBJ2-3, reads GAGVSQSPRYKVTKRGQDVALRCDPISGHVSLYWYRQALGQGPEFLTYFNYEAQQDKSGLPNDRFSAERPEGSISTLTIQRTEQRDSAMYRCASSLARGLGTSTDTQYFGPGTRLTVL.

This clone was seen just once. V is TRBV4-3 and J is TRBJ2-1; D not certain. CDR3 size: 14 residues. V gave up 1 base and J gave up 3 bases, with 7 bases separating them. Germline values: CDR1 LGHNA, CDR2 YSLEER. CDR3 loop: CASSQVGVYNEQFF. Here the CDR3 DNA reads TGCGCCAGCAGCCAAGTTGGGGTCTACAATGAGCAGTTCTTC.

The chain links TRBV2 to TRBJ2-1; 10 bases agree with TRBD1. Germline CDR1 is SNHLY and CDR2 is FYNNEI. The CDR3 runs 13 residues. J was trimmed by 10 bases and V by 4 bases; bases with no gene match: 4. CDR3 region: CASSGDRGGEQFF. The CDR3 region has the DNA TGTGCCAGCAGTGGGGACAGGGGAGGGGAGCAGTTCTTC.

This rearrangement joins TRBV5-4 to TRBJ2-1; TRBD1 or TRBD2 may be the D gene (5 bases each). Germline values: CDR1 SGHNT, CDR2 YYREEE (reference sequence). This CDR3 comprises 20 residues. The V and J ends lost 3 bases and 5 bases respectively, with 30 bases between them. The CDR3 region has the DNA TGTGCCAGCAGCTCCTCACCCGGGACGTATATTAGAGAACCCGACAATGAGCAGTTCTTC. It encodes CASSSSPGTYIREPDNEQFF.

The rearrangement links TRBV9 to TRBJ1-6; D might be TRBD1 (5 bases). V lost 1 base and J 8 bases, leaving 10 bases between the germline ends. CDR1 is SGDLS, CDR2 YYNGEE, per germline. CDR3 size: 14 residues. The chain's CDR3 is CASSVLGADSPLHF. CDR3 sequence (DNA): TGTGCCAGCAGCGTACTCGGGGCAGATTCACCCCTCCACTTT.

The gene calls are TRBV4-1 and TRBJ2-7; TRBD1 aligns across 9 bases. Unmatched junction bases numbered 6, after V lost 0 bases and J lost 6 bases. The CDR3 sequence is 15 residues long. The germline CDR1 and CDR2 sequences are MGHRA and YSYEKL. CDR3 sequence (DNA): TGCGCCAGCAGCCAAGAGCGGGACAGGGTGTTCGAGCAGTACTTC. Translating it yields CASSQERDRVFEQYF.

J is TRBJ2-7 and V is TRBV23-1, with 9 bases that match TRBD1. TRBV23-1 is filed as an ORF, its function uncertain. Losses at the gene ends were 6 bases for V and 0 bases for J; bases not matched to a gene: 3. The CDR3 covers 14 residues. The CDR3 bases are TGCGCCAGCAGCCACAGGGGGCCCTCCTACGAGCAGTACTTC. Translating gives CASSHRGPSYEQYF.

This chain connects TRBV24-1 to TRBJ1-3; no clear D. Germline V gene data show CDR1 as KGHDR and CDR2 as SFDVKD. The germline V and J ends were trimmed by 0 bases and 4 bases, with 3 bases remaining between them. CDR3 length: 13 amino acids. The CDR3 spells CATSDLQGNTIYF. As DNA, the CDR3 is TGTGCCACCAGTGATTTGCAGGGAAACACCATATATTTT.

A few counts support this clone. The CDR3 here is CASSFGTTTEAFF. Written as DNA, the CDR3 is TGTGCCAGCAGCTTTGGGACAACCACCGAAGCTTTCTTT. The genes are TRBV7-9 and TRBJ1-1; D is perhaps TRBD1 (6 bases). CDR1 is SEHNR, CDR2 FQNEAQ, per germline (reference sequence). The CDR3 runs to 13 residues. V was pared by 3 bases and J by 8 bases, with 13 bases between. Full variable domain (rest looked up from reference TRBV7-9 and TRBJ1-1): DTGVSQNPRHKITKRGQNVTFRCDPISEHNRLYWYRQTLGQGPEFLTYFQNEAQLEKSRLLSDRFSAERPKGSFSTLEIQRTEQGDSAMYLCASSFGTTTEAFFGQGTRLTVV.